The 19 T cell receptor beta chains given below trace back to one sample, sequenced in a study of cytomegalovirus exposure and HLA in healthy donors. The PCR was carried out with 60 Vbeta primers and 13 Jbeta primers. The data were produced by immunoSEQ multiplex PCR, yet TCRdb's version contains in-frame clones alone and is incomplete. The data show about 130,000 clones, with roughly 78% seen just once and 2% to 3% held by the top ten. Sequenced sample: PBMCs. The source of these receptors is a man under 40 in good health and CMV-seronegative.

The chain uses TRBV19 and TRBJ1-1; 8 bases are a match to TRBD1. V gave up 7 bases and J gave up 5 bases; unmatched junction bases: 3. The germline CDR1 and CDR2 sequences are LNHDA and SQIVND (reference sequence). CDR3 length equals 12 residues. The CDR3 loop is CASNRGVTEAFF. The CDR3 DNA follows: TGTGCCAGTAACAGGGGGGTTACTGAAGCTTTCTTT.

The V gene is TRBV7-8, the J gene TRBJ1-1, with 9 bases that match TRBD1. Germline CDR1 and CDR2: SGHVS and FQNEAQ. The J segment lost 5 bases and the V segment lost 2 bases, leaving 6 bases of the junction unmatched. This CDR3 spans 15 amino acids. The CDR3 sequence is CASSLTGTGRTEAFF. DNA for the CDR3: TGTGCCAGCAGCTTAACCGGGACAGGGCGGACTGAAGCTTTCTTT.

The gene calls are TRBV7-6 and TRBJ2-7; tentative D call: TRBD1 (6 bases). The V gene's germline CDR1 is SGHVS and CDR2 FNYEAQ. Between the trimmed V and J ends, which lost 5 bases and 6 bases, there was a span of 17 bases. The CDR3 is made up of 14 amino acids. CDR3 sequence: CASSAEQGLGEQYF. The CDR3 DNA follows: TGTGCCAGCAGCGCCGAACAGGGCTTGGGCGAGCAGTACTTC.

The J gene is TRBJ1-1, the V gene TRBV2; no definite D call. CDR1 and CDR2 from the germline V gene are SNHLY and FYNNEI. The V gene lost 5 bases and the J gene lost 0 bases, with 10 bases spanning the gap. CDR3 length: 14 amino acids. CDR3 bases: TGTGCCAGCAGTATTTTACAACTGAACACTGAAGCTTTCTTT. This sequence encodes CASSILQLNTEAFF.

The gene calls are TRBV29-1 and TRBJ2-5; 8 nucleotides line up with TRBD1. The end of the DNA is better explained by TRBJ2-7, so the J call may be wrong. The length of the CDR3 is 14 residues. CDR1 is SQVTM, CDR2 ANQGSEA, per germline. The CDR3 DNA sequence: TGCAGCGTTGAAGGTGGACAGGGTTCAGTCGAGCAGTACTTC. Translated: CSVEGGQGSVEQYF.

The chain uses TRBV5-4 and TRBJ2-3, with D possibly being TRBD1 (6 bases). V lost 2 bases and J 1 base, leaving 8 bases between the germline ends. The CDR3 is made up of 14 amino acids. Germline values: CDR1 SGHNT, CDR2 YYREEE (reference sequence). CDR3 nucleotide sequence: TGTGCCAGCAGCTTTCGGACAGGCACAGATACGCAGTATTTT. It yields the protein CASSFRTGTDTQYF.

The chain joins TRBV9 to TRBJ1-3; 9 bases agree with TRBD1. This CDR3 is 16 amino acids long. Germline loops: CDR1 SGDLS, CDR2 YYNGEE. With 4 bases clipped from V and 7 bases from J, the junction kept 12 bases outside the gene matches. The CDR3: CASSPTGQGMGNTIYF. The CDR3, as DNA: TGTGCCAGCAGCCCGACTGGACAGGGGATGGGTAACACCATATATTTT.

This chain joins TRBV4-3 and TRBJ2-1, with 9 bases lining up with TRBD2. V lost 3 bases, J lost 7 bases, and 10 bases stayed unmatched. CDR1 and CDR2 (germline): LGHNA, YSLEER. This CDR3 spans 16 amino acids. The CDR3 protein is CASSHGTGTSSNEQFF. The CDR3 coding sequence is TGCGCCAGCAGCCACGGAACCGGGACTAGCTCGAATGAGCAGTTCTTC.

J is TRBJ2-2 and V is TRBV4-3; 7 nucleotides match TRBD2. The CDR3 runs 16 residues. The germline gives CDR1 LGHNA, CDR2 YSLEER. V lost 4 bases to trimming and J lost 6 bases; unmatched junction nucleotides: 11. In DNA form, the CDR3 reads TGCGCCAGCAGCCGCAGACTCGGACGGGGGGCCGGGGAGCTGTTTTTT. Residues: CASSRRLGRGAGELFF.

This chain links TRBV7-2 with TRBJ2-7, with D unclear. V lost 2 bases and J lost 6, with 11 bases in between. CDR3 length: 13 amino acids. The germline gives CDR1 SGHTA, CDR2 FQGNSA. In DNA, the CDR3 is TGTGCCAGCAGCTTATTCCTGGCCCCCGAGCAGTACTTC. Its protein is CASSLFLAPEQYF.

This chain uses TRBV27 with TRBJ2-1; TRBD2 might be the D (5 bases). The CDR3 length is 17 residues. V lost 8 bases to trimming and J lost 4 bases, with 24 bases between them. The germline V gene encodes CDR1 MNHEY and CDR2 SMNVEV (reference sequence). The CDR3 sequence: CASPYRSSLNCYNEQFF. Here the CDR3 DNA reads TGTGCCAGCCCCTACAGATCTAGCTTAAATTGTTACAATGAGCAGTTCTTC.

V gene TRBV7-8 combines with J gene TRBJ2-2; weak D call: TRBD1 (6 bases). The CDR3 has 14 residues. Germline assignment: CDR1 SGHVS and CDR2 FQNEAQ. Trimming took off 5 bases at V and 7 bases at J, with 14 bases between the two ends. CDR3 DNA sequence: TGTGCCAGCAGCGAACCAGGGGTTGGCGGGGAGCTGTTTTTT. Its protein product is CASSEPGVGGELFF.

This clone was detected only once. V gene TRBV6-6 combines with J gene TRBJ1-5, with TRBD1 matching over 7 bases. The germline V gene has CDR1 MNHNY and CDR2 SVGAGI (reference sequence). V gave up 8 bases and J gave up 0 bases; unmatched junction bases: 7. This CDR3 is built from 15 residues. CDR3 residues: CASEPGGYSNQPQHF. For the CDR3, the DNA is TGTGCCAGCGAACCAGGGGGTTATAGCAATCAGCCCCAGCATTTT.

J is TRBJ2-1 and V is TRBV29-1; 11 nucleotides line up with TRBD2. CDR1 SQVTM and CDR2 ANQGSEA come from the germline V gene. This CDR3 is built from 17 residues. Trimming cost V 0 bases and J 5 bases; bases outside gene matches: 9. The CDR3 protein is CSVEDLIAGGTNNEQFF. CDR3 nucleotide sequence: TGCAGCGTTGAAGATCTGATAGCGGGAGGGACAAACAATGAGCAGTTCTTC.

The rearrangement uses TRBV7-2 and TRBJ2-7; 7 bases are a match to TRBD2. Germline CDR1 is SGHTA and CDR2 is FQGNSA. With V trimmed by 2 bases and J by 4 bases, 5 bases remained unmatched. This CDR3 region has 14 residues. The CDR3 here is CASSLTGRRYEQYF. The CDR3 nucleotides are TGTGCCAGCAGCTTAACCGGGAGGAGGTACGAGCAGTACTTC. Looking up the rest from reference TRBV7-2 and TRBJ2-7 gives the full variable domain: GAGVSQSPSNKVTEKGKDVELRCDPISGHTALYWYRQSLGQGLEFLIYFQGNSAPDKSGLPSDRFSAERTGGSVSTLTIQRTQQEDSAVYLCASSLTGRRYEQYFGPGTRLTVT.

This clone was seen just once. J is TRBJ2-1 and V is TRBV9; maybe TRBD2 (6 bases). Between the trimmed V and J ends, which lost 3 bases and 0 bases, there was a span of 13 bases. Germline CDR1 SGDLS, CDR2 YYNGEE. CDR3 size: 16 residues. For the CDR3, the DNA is TGTGCCAGCAGCGAGCTAGGGAGGAGCTCCTACAATGAGCAGTTCTTC. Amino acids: CASSELGRSSYNEQFF.

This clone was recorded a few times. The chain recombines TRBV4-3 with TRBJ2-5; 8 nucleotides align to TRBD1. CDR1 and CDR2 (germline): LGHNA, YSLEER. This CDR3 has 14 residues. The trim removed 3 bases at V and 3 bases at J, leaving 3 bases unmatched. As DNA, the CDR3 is TGCGCCAGCAGCCACGGACAGGGAAAAGAGACCCAGTACTTC. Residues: CASSHGQGKETQYF.

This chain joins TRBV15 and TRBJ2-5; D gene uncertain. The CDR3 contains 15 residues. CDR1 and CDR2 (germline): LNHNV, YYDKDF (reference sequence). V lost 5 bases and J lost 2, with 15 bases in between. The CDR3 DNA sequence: TGTGCCACCAGCCCTACCGGTGCCCTGCAAGAGACCCAGTACTTC. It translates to CATSPTGALQETQYF.

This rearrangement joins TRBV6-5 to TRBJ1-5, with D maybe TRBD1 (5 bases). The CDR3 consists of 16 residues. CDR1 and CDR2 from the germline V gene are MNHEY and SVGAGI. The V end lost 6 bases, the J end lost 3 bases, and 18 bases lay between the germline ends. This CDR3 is CASSYAPGLHNQPQHF. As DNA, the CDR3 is TGTGCCAGCAGCTACGCCCCAGGGTTACACAATCAGCCCCAGCATTTT.